Given below is one T cell receptor (beta chain) in context. Its specificity is not known. V lost 0 bases and J 2 bases, leaving 13 bases between the germline ends. CDR3 length: 16 amino acids. Germline V gives CDR1 LGHNT, CDR2 FRNRAP. The sample is drawn from a study of vaccination effects on CD4 cells after COVID-19. The assay was immunoSEQ multiplex PCR, and TCRdb's table has in-frame clones only and misses some. The sample includes approximately 70,000 clones, 75% to 85% of them seen just once. ViraFEST assay sequencing came after antigen-specific CD4+ T cells were expanded with viral peptide pools. Following 10 days of culture, CD4+ T cells were isolated. Two doses of BNT162b2 or mRNA-1273 vaccine were administered to participants. Every well got around 1.9 million PBMC, which were grown with around 10 IU/ml IL-2 and 9 to 10 ug/ml peptides. A half-volume exchange with IL-2 medium occurred on days 3 and 7.

This sequence joins TRBV12-5 and TRBJ2-5, with TRBD1 as a possible D gene (6 bases). This TCR came from a human donor who received a COVID-19 vaccine. This specimen was CD4+ T cells from PBMCs cultured with HCoV-229E spike peptides, taken after COVID-19 vaccination. CDR3 sequence reads: CASGLVRTQGQETQYF. The CDR3 DNA reads TGTGCTAGTGGTTTGGTTCGGACACAGGGTCAAGAGACCCAGTACTTC.